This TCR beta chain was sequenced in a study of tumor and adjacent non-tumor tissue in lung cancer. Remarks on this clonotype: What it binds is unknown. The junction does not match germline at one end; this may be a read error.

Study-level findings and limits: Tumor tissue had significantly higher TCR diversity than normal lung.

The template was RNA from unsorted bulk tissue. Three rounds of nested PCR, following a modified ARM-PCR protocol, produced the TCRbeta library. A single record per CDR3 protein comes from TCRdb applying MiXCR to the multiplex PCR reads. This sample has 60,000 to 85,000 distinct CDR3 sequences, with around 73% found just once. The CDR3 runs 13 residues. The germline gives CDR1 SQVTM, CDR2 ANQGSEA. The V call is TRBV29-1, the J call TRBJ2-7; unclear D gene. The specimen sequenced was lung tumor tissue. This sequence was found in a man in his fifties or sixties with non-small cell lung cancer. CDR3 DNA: TGCAGCATTATTAAGACTGGAACCTACGAGCAGAACTTC. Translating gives CSIIKTGTYEQNF.